This passage covers 9 T cell receptor beta chains from one sample sequenced in a study of vaccination and CD4 T cells after COVID-19 (dated by TCRdb to the early 2020s). Per the publication, the treatment or condition label means: approximately 11-day PBMC culture with coronavirus spike peptide pools or control peptides (ViraFEST assay). The library was made by PCR. TCRdb names Illumina iSeq 100 as the instrument used. DNA from cultured CD4+ T cells was subjected to TCR sequencing with the Oncomine TCR Beta short-read assay at the Johns Hopkins FTIC core. TCRdb reworked the public reads: Q25 trimming with fastp, MiXCR clone assembly, productive beta chains retained. Rows are combined by CDR3 protein, so each entry shows the most common genes and DNA. The sample table holds approximately 5,100 distinct CDR3 sequences, of which approximately 73% were seen once. Approximately 47% of the sample goes to the ten largest clones.

These receptors' antigens are unknown. The sequenced sample was CD4+ T cells from blood, cultured in vitro. Source of these receptors: a human donor who had recovered from COVID-19.

J is TRBJ1-5 and V is TRBV2; 7 bases line up with TRBD1. V was pared by 9 bases and J by 3 bases, with 11 bases of the junction left unmatched. The CDR3 has 15 residues. The germline gives CDR1 SNHLY, CDR2 FYNNEI. Here the CDR3 reads CASVYRDSPNQPQHF. The CDR3 DNA reads TGTGCCAGTGTATATCGGGACAGCCCCAATCAGCCCCAGCATTTT. Full variable domain (rest looked up from reference TRBV2 and TRBJ1-5): EPEVTQTPSHQVTQMGQEVILRCVPISNHLYFYWYRQILGQKVEFLVSFYNNEISEKSEIFDDQFSVERPDGSNFTLKIRSTKLEDSAMYFCASVYRDSPNQPQHFGDGTRLSIL.

The CDR3 is CSAISPRTARTDTQYF. The CDR3 region has the DNA TGCAGTGCTATTTCCCCCCGGACTGCCCGCACAGATACGCAGTATTTT. The V and J genes are TRBV20-1 and TRBJ2-3; possibly TRBD2 for D (5 bases). This CDR3 is 16 amino acids long. CDR1 is DFQATT and CDR2 is SNEGSKA in the germline V gene (reference sequence). V was pared by 4 bases and J by 1 base, with 18 bases between.

The chain uses TRBV7-8 and TRBJ2-7, with 11 bases matching TRBD1. CDR1 SGHVS and CDR2 FQNEAQ come from the germline V gene. The length of the CDR3 is 16 residues. J was trimmed by 4 bases and V by 4 bases; bases with no gene match: 9. CDR3 sequence: CASSSVGQGAGYEQYF. For the CDR3, the DNA is TGTGCCAGCAGCTCGGTCGGACAGGGGGCCGGATACGAGCAGTACTTC.

This clonotype showed up just a few times. The chain joins TRBV6-1 to TRBJ1-5, with D uncertain. The germline gives CDR1 MNHNS, CDR2 SASEGT. V was trimmed by 1 base and J by 4 bases, leaving 11 bases between them. There are 15 residues in the CDR3. CDR3 nucleotides: TGTGCCAGCAGTGAAGGGTCGATAGATAATCAGCCCCAGCATTTT. Protein sequence: CASSEGSIDNQPQHF.

This clonotype occurred a few times. The V gene is TRBV20-1, the J gene TRBJ1-5; TRBD1 is a possible D gene (6 bases). Germline V lookup: CDR1 DFQATT, CDR2 SNEGSKA (reference sequence). There are 17 residues in the CDR3. Between the trimmed V and J ends, which lost 3 bases and 1 base, there was a span of 19 bases. The CDR3 DNA sequence: TGCAGTGCTAGTCGGGGTTCGGGGGGCCGGAGCAATCAGCCCCAGCATTTT. Protein: CSASRGSGGRSNQPQHF.

This clonotype was seen a few times. The chain recombines TRBV20-1 with TRBJ2-3; D is uncertain. Per the germline V gene, CDR1 is DFQATT and CDR2 is SNEGSKA (reference sequence). V shed 2 bases and J shed 0 bases, with 9 bases lying between them. The CDR3 runs to 14 residues. The CDR3 region is CSARSPLSTDTQYF. The CDR3 DNA sequence: TGCAGTGCTAGATCTCCCCTTAGCACAGATACGCAGTATTTT.

The V call is TRBV15, the J call TRBJ2-2; unclear D gene. Germline lookup yields CDR1 LNHNV and CDR2 YYDKDF (reference sequence). V was trimmed by 1 base and J by 5 bases, leaving 5 bases between them. CDR3 length: 13 amino acids. The CDR3 DNA is TGTGCCACCAGCAGAGTAACAACCGGGGAGCTGTTTTTT. Its translation: CATSRVTTGELFF.

The chain has TRBV20-1 and TRBJ1-1; no firm D call. V was trimmed by 1 base and J by 1 base, leaving 13 bases between them. Germline V gives CDR1 DFQATT, CDR2 SNEGSKA (reference sequence). This CDR3 is 15 amino acids long. Here the CDR3 reads CSARGNEYGNTEAFF. CDR3 nucleotides: TGCAGTGCTAGAGGTAACGAATACGGGAACACTGAAGCTTTCTTT.

The chain uses TRBV7-2 and TRBJ2-2, with 11 bases lining up with TRBD1. The junction had 2 bases not matched to a gene; V was cut back by 0 bases and J by 5 bases. Germline V gene lookup returns CDR1 SGHTA and CDR2 FQGNSA. The CDR3 contains 16 residues. The CDR3 bases are TGTGCCAGCAGCTTAGCTAGGGACAGGGGGACCGGGGAGCTGTTTTTT. Translated: CASSLARDRGTGELFF.